The 8 T cell receptor beta chains given below trace back to one sample, sequenced in a study of vaccination effects on CD4 cells after COVID-19. Clones were sequenced by immunoSEQ multiplex PCR, and TCRdb holds only the in-frame ones, with some missing. The sample has 65,000 to 70,000 clones, roughly 80% seen once; the top ten hold around 0.95%. No antigen has been identified for these receptors. ViraFEST used viral peptide pools to expand antigen-specific CD4+ T cells before sequencing. Cultured cells yielded isolated CD4+ T cells after 10 to 11 days. Participants completed two doses of the BNT162b2 or mRNA-1273 vaccine. Sample: CD4+ T cells from PBMCs cultured with HCoV-OC43 spike peptides, taken after COVID-19 vaccination. As for subset: HCoV-OC43 spike overlapping peptide pool stimulation. The receptors were gathered from a human donor who received a COVID-19 vaccine.

Written as DNA, the CDR3 is TGTGCCAGCAGCCCAGACAGGGAAAAACTGTTTTTT. Amino acids: CASSPDREKLFF. The V and J genes are TRBV6-5 and TRBJ1-4; possibly TRBD1 for D (6 bases). V shed 6 bases and J shed 8 bases, with 10 bases lying between them. The germline CDR1 and CDR2 sequences are MNHEY and SVGAGI. The CDR3 is 12 residues long.

The J gene is TRBJ1-6, the V gene TRBV30; 8 bases fit TRBD1. Germline V CDR1 and CDR2: GTSNPN, SVGIG (reference sequence). This CDR3 spans 18 amino acids. The junction had 22 bases not matched to a gene; V was cut back by 5 bases and J by 10 bases. CDR3 sequence reads: CAWLFPPFGGGQGSPLHF. The DNA for the CDR3 is TGTGCCTGGCTGTTTCCTCCCTTCGGAGGCGGACAGGGCTCACCCCTCCACTTT.

The chain couples TRBV19 to TRBJ2-7; TRBD1 might be the D (5 bases). CDR3 size: 15 residues. The V end was cut by 10 bases, the J end by 2 bases, with 21 bases between. Germline V gene lookup returns CDR1 LNHDA and CDR2 SQIVND (reference sequence). CDR3 DNA: TGTGCCACACCGCGACAGTACCATACCACCTACGAGCAGTACGTC. Its protein is CATPRQYHTTYEQYV.

The CDR3, as DNA: TGTGCCAGCAGGTATAACCAAGAGACCCAGTACTTC. This gives the protein CASRYNQETQYF. J is TRBJ2-5 and V is TRBV3-1 (or the pseudogene TRBV3-2); no clear D gene. V was cut by 6 bases and J by 0 bases, with 5 bases left in between. Germline CDR1 is LGHDT and CDR2 is YNNKEL (reference sequence). This CDR3 has 12 amino acids.

The chain links TRBV14 to TRBJ2-4; D may be TRBD1 (6 bases). CDR1 SGHDN and CDR2 FVKESK come from the germline V gene. The CDR3 is 13 amino acids. Trimming cost V 4 bases and J 9 bases, with 13 bases left between them. The CDR3, as DNA: TGTGCCAGCAGCCGGGACACTCGGGCCATTCAGTACTTC. Protein product: CASSRDTRAIQYF.

This clone was detected only a few times. The chain couples TRBV11-3 to TRBJ1-1; D gene uncertain. The germline V gene encodes CDR1 SGHNT and CDR2 YENEEA. V gave up 1 base and J gave up 2 bases, with 8 bases separating them. This CDR3 has 14 residues. CDR3 bases: TGTGCCAGCAGCTTAGCTGGGGAAAACACTGAAGCTTTCTTT. Amino acids: CASSLAGENTEAFF.

This chain joins TRBV7-3 and TRBJ1-1; D unresolved. From germline, CDR1 is SGHTA and CDR2 FQGTGA. CDR3 length equals 14 residues. V lost 5 bases and J 2 bases, leaving 12 bases between the germline ends. This chain's CDR3 is CASSVQGGNTEAFF. The DNA of the CDR3 is TGTGCCAGCAGCGTCCAAGGTGGTAACACTGAAGCTTTCTTT. Full variable domain (outside the CDR3, taken from reference TRBV7-3 and TRBJ1-1): GAGVSQTPSNKVTEKGKYVELRCDPISGHTALYWYRQSLGQGPEFLIYFQGTGAADDSGLPNDRFFAVRPEGSVSTLKIQRTERGDSAVYLCASSVQGGNTEAFFGQGTRLTVV.

This chain uses TRBV19 with TRBJ2-3, with 10 bases aligning to TRBD2. V was pared by 5 bases and J by 15 bases, with 17 bases of the junction left unmatched. Germline V lookup: CDR1 LNHDA, CDR2 SQIVND (reference sequence). The length of the CDR3 is 15 residues. CDR3 sequence: CASSARGSGGRPFYF. The CDR3 nucleotides read TGTGCCAGTAGTGCCCGAGGTAGCGGGGGGCGCCCGTTCTATTTT.